The 3 T cell receptor beta chains given below trace back to one sample, sequenced in a study of blood T cells in healthy people across ages. Sample-barcoded 5' priming and a J-beta primer mix drove a second PCR of roughly 7 to 11 cycles. Using its own MiXCR run on the 5' RACE reads, TCRdb lists one record per CDR3 protein. Here the sample spans 1 million to 1.2 million distinct CDR3 sequences, around two fifths being singletons. Sequenced input: blood. These receptors originate from a man aged 18 to 30 in good health.

This clonotype was observed a few times. The chain uses TRBV10-3 and TRBJ2-1, with TRBD2 matching 9 bases. V was pared by 8 bases and J by 5 bases, with 4 bases of the junction left unmatched. CDR3 length: 13 residues. The germline V gene has CDR1 ENHRY and CDR2 SYGVKD. Written as DNA, the CDR3 is TGTGCCATCGCGGGGGGGGTCAACAATGAGCAGTTCTTC. This sequence encodes CAIAGGVNNEQFF.

This chain connects TRBV27 to TRBJ2-1; 9 bases map to TRBD2. V shed 4 bases and J 0 bases; nucleotides not matched to a gene: 4. The germline V gene has CDR1 MNHEY and CDR2 SMNVEV (reference sequence). The CDR3 loop spans 16 amino acids. Here the CDR3 DNA reads TGTGCCAGCAGTTCAGCGGGGGGACTCTCCTACAATGAGCAGTTCTTC. The encoded protein is CASSSAGGLSYNEQFF.

V usage is TRBV12-3 or TRBV12-4 and J usage is TRBJ2-3, with a weak D call TRBD1 (5 bases). Between the trimmed V and J ends, which lost 6 bases and 2 bases, there was a span of 21 bases. CDR3 size: 17 residues. The CDR3 loop reads CASSPIGRYGHTDTQYF. The CDR3 region has the DNA TGTGCCAGCAGCCCGATTGGGCGGTATGGACACACAGATACGCAGTATTTT.